The 15 T cell receptor beta chains below come from one sample, sequenced in a study of T cell responses to AZD1222 COVID-19 vaccine (dated by TCRdb to the early 2020s). Read against the paper, the sample's time point label means: baseline before first vaccination. Library generation was performed with the immunoSEQ multiplex PCR assay. What TCRdb holds here is the immuneACCESS table cut down to in-frame rearrangements. Part of the clones is not present; checked against another copy, under half of the missing clones reflect an unresolved V gene, and the others are unexplained. This sample is represented by some 120,000 clones; roughly 88% of them were singletons. The ten largest clones take up under 2% of the sample. Sequencing was performed on peripheral blood, taken on day 0 of AZD1222 vaccination. The origin of the receptors is an adult in good health.

The chain recombines TRBV6-5 with TRBJ2-7; the D gene is possibly TRBD1 (5 bases). Trimming took off 5 bases at V and 6 bases at J, with 17 bases between the two ends. CDR1 and CDR2 (germline): MNHEY, SVGAGI. This CDR3 has 14 residues. The CDR3 nucleotides read TGTGCCAGCAGTAGCTCAGGGAAAAGGTCCGAGCAGTACTTC. Encoded protein: CASSSSGKRSEQYF.

The rearrangement uses TRBV6-5 and TRBJ1-2; D gene uncertain. V was pared by 6 bases and J by 4 bases, with 18 bases between. The length of the CDR3 is 15 residues. Germline V gene sequence: CDR1 MNHEY, CDR2 SVGAGI. Written as DNA, the CDR3 is TGTGCCAGCAGACTCTCGACTCCCTTAGGCTATGGCTACACCTTC. Protein sequence: CASRLSTPLGYGYTF.

V and J are TRBV7-8 and TRBJ2-6; D gene ambiguous. CDR3 length: 15 amino acids. Looked up from germline, CDR1 is SGHVS and CDR2 is FQNEAQ. V shed 3 bases and J shed 2 bases, with 8 bases lying between them. In DNA form, the CDR3 reads TGTGCCAGCAGCTTGGATACGACTGGGGCCAACGTCCTGACTTTC. Its translation is CASSLDTTGANVLTF.

This sequence joins TRBV6-4 and TRBJ1-1, with 9 bases lining up with TRBD1. The CDR3 is 13 amino acids. Germline lookup yields CDR1 MRHNA and CDR2 SNTAGT. V lost 5 bases, J lost 6 bases, and 4 bases stayed unmatched. CDR3 sequence reads: CASSPTGGAEAFF. DNA of the CDR3: TGTGCCAGCAGTCCGACAGGGGGGGCTGAAGCTTTCTTT.

J is TRBJ1-2 and V is TRBV5-5; TRBD1 matches at 10 bases. The V and J ends lost 4 bases and 5 bases, in that order; junction bases with no gene match: 8. There are 15 residues in the CDR3. Germline-derived CDR1 and CDR2 are SGHKS and YYEKEE (reference sequence). This CDR3 is CASSPPVDRGYGYTF. The DNA for the CDR3 is TGTGCCAGCAGCCCGCCGGTGGACAGGGGGTATGGCTACACCTTC.

The CDR3 loop is CAWTRGANVLTF. Written as DNA, the CDR3 is TGTGCCTGGACCCGTGGGGCCAACGTCCTGACTTTC. V is TRBV30 and J is TRBJ2-6; D remains unclear. This CDR3 is built from 12 residues. The germline V gene encodes CDR1 GTSNPN and CDR2 SVGIG (reference sequence). Trimming removed 4 bases at V and 3 bases at J, with 4 bases between.

This sequence joins TRBV5-1 and TRBJ1-4; 7 bases map to TRBD1. Per the germline V gene, CDR1 is SGHRS and CDR2 is YFSETQ. Losses at the gene ends were 0 bases for V and 8 bases for J; bases not matched to a gene: 4. This CDR3 is 14 amino acids long. The CDR3 loop reads CASSLATGEEKLFF. The CDR3 bases are TGCGCCAGCAGCTTGGCTACAGGGGAGGAAAAACTGTTTTTT.

There are a few counts of this clone. The chain recombines TRBV5-1 with TRBJ2-5; D perhaps matches TRBD2 (6 bases). V gave up 4 bases and J gave up 2 bases, with 15 bases separating them. This CDR3 spans 15 amino acids. The germline CDR1 and CDR2 sequences are SGHRS and YFSETQ. The CDR3, as DNA: TGCGCCAGCAGCCCCAGCACTAGCACGCAAGAGACCCAGTACTTC. Its protein is CASSPSTSTQETQYF.

The chain is built from TRBV6-5 and TRBJ1-1; D remains ambiguous. The ends were cut back, 4 bases at V and 0 bases at J, with 9 bases in the middle. Germline V gene lookup returns CDR1 MNHEY and CDR2 SVGAGI. This CDR3 spans 14 amino acids. For the CDR3, the DNA is TGTGCCAGCAGTTTGACAACTTTGAACACTGAAGCTTTCTTT. It translates to CASSLTTLNTEAFF.

The rearrangement joins TRBV6-1 to TRBJ1-1; TRBD1 is a possible D gene (6 bases). Germline CDR1 is MNHNS and CDR2 is SASEGT. This CDR3 is built from 18 residues. V gave up 0 bases and J gave up 5 bases, with 22 bases separating them. The CDR3 is CASSEAGWGRGGWTEAFF. The CDR3 region has the DNA TGTGCCAGCAGTGAAGCGGGTTGGGGCAGGGGCGGGTGGACTGAAGCTTTCTTT.

The chain employs TRBV15 and TRBJ1-3, with 8 nucleotides matching TRBD1. CDR3 length equals 17 residues. Germline loops: CDR1 LNHNV, CDR2 YYDKDF (reference sequence). V lost 0 bases to trimming and J lost 1 base; unmatched junction nucleotides: 5. The CDR3 region is CATSRDPRTGSGNTIYF. The CDR3 DNA reads TGTGCCACCAGCAGAGATCCCCGGACAGGGTCTGGAAACACCATATATTTT.

The chain is built from TRBV5-1 and TRBJ2-2, with TRBD2 identical over 13 bases. V lost 6 bases, J lost 2 bases, and 4 bases stayed unmatched. The CDR3 loop spans 16 amino acids. Germline CDR1 and CDR2: SGHRS and YFSETQ. The CDR3 DNA is TGCGCCAGCAATCGACTAGCGGGGGGAAACACCGGGGAGCTGTTTTTT. Protein product: CASNRLAGGNTGELFF. The full variable domain, rest sourced from reference TRBV5-1 and TRBJ2-2, is KAGVTQTPRYLIKTRGQQVTLSCSPISGHRSVSWYQQTPGQGLQFLFEYFSETQRNKGNFPGRFSGRQFSNSRSEMNVSTLELGDSALYLCASNRLAGGNTGELFFGEGSRLTVL.

The chain uses TRBV18 and TRBJ1-2, with D uncertain. V shed 2 bases and J shed 0 bases, with 10 bases lying between them. This CDR3 is 15 amino acids long. Germline-derived CDR1 and CDR2 are KGHSH and LQKENI. The chain's CDR3 is CASSPVSDSNYGYTF. The CDR3 region has the DNA TGTGCCAGCTCACCAGTTTCAGACTCTAACTATGGCTACACCTTC.

The chain has TRBV21-1 and TRBJ2-4; the table assigns TRBD1, which was not confirmed against the DNA. TRBV21-1 is a pseudogene. CDR3 length: 15 amino acids. CDR3 bases: TGTGCCAGCAGAACAGTACCCAAAAGCACGAACATTCAGTACTTC. As protein: CASRTVPKSTNIQYF.

This chain links TRBV19 with TRBJ2-6; D possibly corresponds to TRBD1 (6 bases). The CDR3 loop spans 14 amino acids. Between the trimmed V and J ends, which lost 6 bases and 4 bases, there was a span of 10 bases. Germline values: CDR1 LNHDA, CDR2 SQIVND (reference sequence). The CDR3 reads CASRTGSGANVLTF. In DNA form, the CDR3 reads TGTGCCAGTAGAACAGGGTCCGGGGCCAACGTCCTGACTTTC. Variable domain in full (rest from reference TRBV19 and TRBJ2-6): DGGITQSPKYLFRKEGQNVTLSCEQNLNHDAMYWYRQDPGQGLRLIYYSQIVNDFQKGDIAEGYSVSREKKESFPLTVTSAQKNPTAFYLCASRTGSGANVLTFGAGSRLTVL.